This entry lists 19 T cell receptor beta chains sequenced from one sample in a study of blood T cell repertoires in COVID-19. The assay was immunoSEQ multiplex PCR, and TCRdb's table has in-frame clones only and misses some. The sample lists about 200,000 clones, roughly 80% occurring once. Sequencing was done on a sample of peripheral blood. The source of these receptors is a human donor in a cohort sampled during active COVID-19.

The rearrangement joins TRBV30 to TRBJ1-6, with TRBD1 as a possible D gene (6 bases). The V gene's germline CDR1 is GTSNPN and CDR2 SVGIG (reference sequence). The ends were cut back, 3 bases at V and 5 bases at J, with 8 bases in the middle. The CDR3 covers 13 residues. CDR3 DNA: TGTGCCTGGAGCGCAGGGGATAATTCACCCCTCCACTTT. Translating gives CAWSAGDNSPLHF.

The gene calls are TRBV5-6 and TRBJ2-2; a possible D gene is TRBD1 (6 bases). Germline CDR1 SGHDT, CDR2 YYEEEE. There are 16 residues in the CDR3. Trimming took off 2 bases at V and 6 bases at J, with 17 bases between the two ends. The CDR3 here is CASSFVFRTVPGELFF. The CDR3 region has the DNA TGTGCCAGCAGCTTCGTTTTTAGGACAGTCCCCGGGGAGCTGTTTTTT.

J is TRBJ1-2 and V is TRBV18; D is unclear. This CDR3 has 14 amino acids. Trimming pared 5 bases from V and 2 bases from J, leaving 12 bases between. CDR1 is KGHSH, CDR2 LQKENI, per germline. CDR3 in amino acids: CASSGLDGNYGYTF. Written as DNA, the CDR3 is TGTGCCAGCTCAGGACTGGACGGAAACTATGGCTACACCTTC.

Written as DNA, the CDR3 is TGTGCCAGCAGTCCACAGACAGGCTACGAGCAGTACGTC. Translating it yields CASSPQTGYEQYV. This chain connects TRBV2 to TRBJ2-7; tentative D call: TRBD1 (6 bases). Germline CDR1 and CDR2: SNHLY and FYNNEI. CDR3 size: 13 residues. V was clipped by 5 bases and J by 3 bases, with 11 bases between them.

In its sample, this clone was seen once. The J gene is TRBJ1-1, the V gene TRBV6-6, with 8 bases matching TRBD1. Germline V gene data show CDR1 as MNHNY and CDR2 as SVGAGI (reference sequence). V lost 2 bases to trimming and J lost 6 bases; unmatched junction nucleotides: 5. CDR3 length: 14 amino acids. This CDR3 reads CASSYADRVAEAFF. CDR3 nucleotides: TGTGCCAGCAGTTACGCGGACAGGGTGGCTGAAGCTTTCTTT.

V usage is TRBV25-1 and J usage is TRBJ2-7; 11 nucleotides agree with TRBD2. V dropped 1 base and J dropped 4; count of bases not matched to a gene: 6. Germline CDR1 is MGHDK and CDR2 is SYGVNS. The CDR3 is made up of 16 amino acids. CDR3 nucleotides: TGTGCCAGCAGTGAATCCACTAGCGGGAGATATTACGAGCAGTACTTC. The encoded protein is CASSESTSGRYYEQYF.

This chain joins TRBV19 and TRBJ2-1; D gene ambiguous. The CDR3 is 13 amino acids. V was trimmed by 0 bases and J by 6 bases, leaving 6 bases between them. Per the germline V gene, CDR1 is LNHDA and CDR2 is SQIVND (reference sequence). CDR3 in DNA: TGTGCCAGTAGTATAGACCCCTTCAATGAGCAGTTCTTC. It yields the protein CASSIDPFNEQFF.

The chain employs TRBV5-1 and TRBJ2-3; no definite D call. The CDR3 contains 13 residues. Germline CDR1 is SGHRS and CDR2 is YFSETQ. Trimming took 5 bases from V and 9 from J, leaving 16 bases between them. The CDR3 spells CASRGHPIGTQYF. The CDR3 nucleotides are TGCGCCAGCAGGGGCCACCCCATCGGAACGCAGTATTTT. Full variable domain (missing parts from reference TRBV5-1 and TRBJ2-3): KAGVTQTPRYLIKTRGQQVTLSCSPISGHRSVSWYQQTPGQGLQFLFEYFSETQRNKGNFPGRFSGRQFSNSRSEMNVSTLELGDSALYLCASRGHPIGTQYFGPGTRLTVL.

In regard to this clone: Other DNA sequences in this sample translate to the same CDR3. The rearrangement uses TRBV7-2 and TRBJ2-1, with 7 bases fitting TRBD2. V was pared by 1 base and J by 8 bases, with 2 bases of the junction left unmatched. The CDR3 totals 13 residues. The germline V gene has CDR1 SGHTA and CDR2 FQGNSA. The CDR3: CASSLVSGDEQFF. The CDR3 coding sequence is TGTGCCAGCAGCTTAGTGAGCGGGGATGAGCAGTTCTTC.

The rearrangement uses TRBV29-1 and TRBJ2-3; D is perhaps TRBD1 (5 bases). The CDR3 totals 13 residues. V gave up 8 bases and J gave up 4 bases, with 16 bases separating them. Germline loops: CDR1 SQVTM, CDR2 ANQGSEA. The CDR3 reads CSPTGQGSDTQYF. In DNA form, the CDR3 reads TGCAGCCCCACCGGCCAGGGTTCAGATACGCAGTATTTT.

Here the CDR3 DNA reads TGTGCCAGCCAGATTCGATTGGAGGCCCAGCATTTT. Translating gives CASQIRLEAQHF. The chain is built from TRBV28 and TRBJ1-5; D remains unclear. Germline V gene lookup returns CDR1 MDHEN and CDR2 SYDVKM. The CDR3 runs 12 residues. V dropped 8 bases and J dropped 11 bases, with 16 bases sitting between them.

The chain links TRBV2 to TRBJ1-5, with 8 nucleotides matching TRBD1. V was clipped by 2 bases and J by 8 bases; unmatched bases: 8. This CDR3 comprises 15 residues. Germline CDR1 is SNHLY and CDR2 is FYNNEI. The CDR3 DNA reads as TGTGCCAGCAGTGAACGGGCCAGGGGGCCGGAGCCCCAGCATTTT. Protein product: CASSERARGPEPQHF.

V is TRBV21-1 and J is TRBJ2-7; no DNA check was done on the table's D call, TRBD1. TRBV21-1 is annotated as a pseudogene. The CDR3 totals 14 residues. The CDR3 sequence is CASSNARGHYEQYV. In DNA form, the CDR3 reads TGTGCCAGCAGCAACGCTCGGGGACACTACGAGCAGTACGTC.

This clone was recorded only once. The V call is TRBV19, the J call TRBJ2-7; 11 bases align to TRBD2. This CDR3 contains 16 residues. Germline-derived CDR1 and CDR2 are LNHDA and SQIVND (reference sequence). The trim removed 4 bases at V and 2 bases at J, leaving 7 bases unmatched. The CDR3 sequence: CASSTPRGLAAYEQYF. CDR3 DNA: TGTGCCAGTAGTACTCCCCGGGGACTAGCGGCCTACGAGCAGTACTTC. Looking up the rest from reference TRBV19 and TRBJ2-7 gives the full variable domain: DGGITQSPKYLFRKEGQNVTLSCEQNLNHDAMYWYRQDPGQGLRLIYYSQIVNDFQKGDIAEGYSVSREKKESFPLTVTSAQKNPTAFYLCASSTPRGLAAYEQYFGPGTRLTVT.

The chain combines TRBV6-5 with TRBJ1-1; D is unresolved. Germline values: CDR1 MNHEY, CDR2 SVGAGI. This CDR3 spans 14 amino acids. V dropped 10 bases and J dropped 1 base, with 16 bases sitting between them. The CDR3 is CATFSLTSNTEAFF. The CDR3, as DNA: TGTGCCACCTTTAGTCTGACATCGAACACTGAAGCTTTCTTT.

The chain combines TRBV9 with TRBJ1-3, with D uncertain. CDR1 and CDR2 from the germline V gene are SGDLS and YYNGEE. The CDR3 loop spans 15 amino acids. Trimming took 4 bases from V and 0 from J, leaving 11 bases between them. CDR3: CASSRTGSSGNTIYF. CDR3 nucleotides: TGTGCCAGCAGCCGCACGGGATCCTCTGGAAACACCATATATTTT.

CDR3 sequence (DNA): TGTGCCAGCAGCTATTTACAGGGGGGGTCACCCCTCCACTTT. Translated: CASSYLQGGSPLHF. V usage is TRBV7-9 and J usage is TRBJ1-6; 8 bases align to TRBD1. This CDR3 spans 14 amino acids. The germline V gene encodes CDR1 SEHNR and CDR2 FQNEAQ (reference sequence). V shed 4 bases and J 10 bases; nucleotides not matched to a gene: 6.

The rearrangement joins TRBV28 to TRBJ1-5; 7 nucleotides agree with TRBD1. CDR1 is MDHEN, CDR2 SYDVKM, per germline. The CDR3 is 13 residues long. V dropped 5 bases and J dropped 6; count of bases not matched to a gene: 4. The CDR3 DNA reads as TGTGCCAGCAGTAAAGGGGGCAGTCAGCCCCAGCATTTT. Its translation is CASSKGGSQPQHF.

This clone was observed a handful of times. The chain combines TRBV19 with TRBJ1-2; 10 bases line up with TRBD1. This CDR3 spans 15 amino acids. Germline loops: CDR1 LNHDA, CDR2 SQIVND (reference sequence). V was clipped by 3 bases and J by 6 bases; unmatched bases: 7. CDR3 sequence reads: CASSIGQGVSHGYTF. CDR3 DNA sequence: TGTGCCAGTAGTATCGGACAGGGGGTTTCTCATGGCTACACCTTC. The whole variable domain, remainder taken from reference TRBV19 and TRBJ1-2, is DGGITQSPKYLFRKEGQNVTLSCEQNLNHDAMYWYRQDPGQGLRLIYYSQIVNDFQKGDIAEGYSVSREKKESFPLTVTSAQKNPTAFYLCASSIGQGVSHGYTFGSGTRLTVV.